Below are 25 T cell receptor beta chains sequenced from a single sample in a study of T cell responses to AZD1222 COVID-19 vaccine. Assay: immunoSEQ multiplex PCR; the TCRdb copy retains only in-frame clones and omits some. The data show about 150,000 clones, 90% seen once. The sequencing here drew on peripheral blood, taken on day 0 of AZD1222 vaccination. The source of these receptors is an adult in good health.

CDR3 amino acids: CASSPTSGIWFSTDTQYF. The CDR3 DNA reads as TGTGCCAGCAGTCCTACTAGCGGAATCTGGTTCAGCACAGATACGCAGTATTTT. The rearrangement links TRBV6-4 to TRBJ2-3; 8 bases agree with TRBD2. V lost 5 bases, J lost 0 bases, and 13 bases stayed unmatched. The CDR3 runs 18 residues. Germline V gives CDR1 MRHNA, CDR2 SNTAGT.

CDR3 DNA sequence: TGTGCCAGCAGTGAAGGGGCAGTCTACTATGGCTACACCTTC. Its protein is CASSEGAVYYGYTF. This chain joins TRBV6-1 and TRBJ1-2; D remains ambiguous. Germline-derived CDR1 and CDR2 are MNHNS and SASEGT. The CDR3 contains 14 residues. Trimming took 1 base from V and 3 from J, leaving 9 bases between them.

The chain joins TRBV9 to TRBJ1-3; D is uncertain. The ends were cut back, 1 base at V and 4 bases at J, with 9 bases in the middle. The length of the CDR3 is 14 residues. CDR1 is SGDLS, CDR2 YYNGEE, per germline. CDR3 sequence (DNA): TGTGCCAGCAGCGTACTTTCCTACGGAAACACCATATATTTT. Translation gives CASSVLSYGNTIYF.

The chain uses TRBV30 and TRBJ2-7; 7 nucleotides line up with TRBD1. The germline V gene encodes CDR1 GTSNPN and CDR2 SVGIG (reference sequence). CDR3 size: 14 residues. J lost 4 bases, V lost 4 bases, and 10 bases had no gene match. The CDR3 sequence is CAWTPKGALYEQYF. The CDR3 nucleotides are TGTGCCTGGACCCCCAAGGGGGCGCTATACGAGCAGTACTTC.

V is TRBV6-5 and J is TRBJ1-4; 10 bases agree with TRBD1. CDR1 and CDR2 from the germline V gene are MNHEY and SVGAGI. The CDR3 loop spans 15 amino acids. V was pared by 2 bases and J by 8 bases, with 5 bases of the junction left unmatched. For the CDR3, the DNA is TGTGCCAGCAGTTACCGCGGGACAGGGGACGAAAAACTGTTTTTT. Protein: CASSYRGTGDEKLFF.

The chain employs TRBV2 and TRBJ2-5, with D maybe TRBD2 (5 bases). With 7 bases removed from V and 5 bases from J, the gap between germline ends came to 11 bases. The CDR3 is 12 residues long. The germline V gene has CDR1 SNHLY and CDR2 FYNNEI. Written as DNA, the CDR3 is TGTGCCAGCACCTCGACGGGGGAGACCCAGTACTTC. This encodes CASTSTGETQYF.

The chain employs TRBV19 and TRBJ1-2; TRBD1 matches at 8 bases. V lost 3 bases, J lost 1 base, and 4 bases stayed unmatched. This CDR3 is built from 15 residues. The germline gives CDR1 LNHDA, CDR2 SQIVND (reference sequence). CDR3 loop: CASSIGGQDNYGYTF. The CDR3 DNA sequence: TGTGCCAGTAGTATTGGGGGACAGGATAACTATGGCTACACCTTC.

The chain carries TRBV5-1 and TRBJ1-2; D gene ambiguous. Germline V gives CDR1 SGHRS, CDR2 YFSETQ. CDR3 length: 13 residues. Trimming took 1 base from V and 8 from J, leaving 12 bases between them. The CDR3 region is CASSLTSGGGYTF. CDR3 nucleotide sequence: TGCGCCAGCAGCTTGACTTCTGGAGGAGGCTACACCTTC.

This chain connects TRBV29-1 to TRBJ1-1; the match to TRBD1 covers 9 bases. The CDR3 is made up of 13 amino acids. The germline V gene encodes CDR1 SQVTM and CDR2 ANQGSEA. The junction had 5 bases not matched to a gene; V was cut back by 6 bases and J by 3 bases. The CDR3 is CSVTGGADTEAFF. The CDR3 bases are TGCAGCGTCACAGGGGGCGCGGACACTGAAGCTTTCTTT.

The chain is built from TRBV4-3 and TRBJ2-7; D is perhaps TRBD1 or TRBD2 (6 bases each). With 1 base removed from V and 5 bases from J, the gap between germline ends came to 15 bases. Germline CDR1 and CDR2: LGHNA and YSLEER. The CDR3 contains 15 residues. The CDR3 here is CASSQGGGRGNEQYF. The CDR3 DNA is TGCGCCAGCAGCCAAGGAGGGGGGCGCGGAAACGAGCAGTACTTC.

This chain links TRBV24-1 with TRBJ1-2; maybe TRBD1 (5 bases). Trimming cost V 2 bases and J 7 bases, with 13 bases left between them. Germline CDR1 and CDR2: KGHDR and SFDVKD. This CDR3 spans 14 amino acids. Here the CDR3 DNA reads TGTGCCACCAGTGATTCTCACTCGGGGGTTGGCTACACCTTC. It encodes CATSDSHSGVGYTF.

In nucleotides, the CDR3 is TGTGCCTGGGGTCAGGGGGACTATAATTCACCCCTCCACTTT. It translates to CAWGQGDYNSPLHF. The V gene is TRBV30, the J gene TRBJ1-6, with 7 positions matching TRBD1. The CDR3 extends over 14 amino acids. Unmatched junction bases numbered 4, after V lost 5 bases and J lost 3 bases. Germline values: CDR1 GTSNPN, CDR2 SVGIG (reference sequence).

The CDR3 coding sequence is TGTGCCAGCAGCCCGGGGCGGCAGTATGGCTACACCTTC. Encoded protein: CASSPGRQYGYTF. This chain uses TRBV11-2 with TRBJ1-2, with D possibly TRBD1 on 5 matching bases. This CDR3 is 13 amino acids long. Germline lookup yields CDR1 SGHAT and CDR2 FQNNGV. Trimming took 5 bases from V and 5 from J, leaving 12 bases between them.

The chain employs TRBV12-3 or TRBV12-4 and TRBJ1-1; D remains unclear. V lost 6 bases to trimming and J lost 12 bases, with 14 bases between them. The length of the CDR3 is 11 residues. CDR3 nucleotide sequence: TGTGCCAGCAGGAACGTGGGGAAACCTTTCTTT. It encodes CASRNVGKPFF.

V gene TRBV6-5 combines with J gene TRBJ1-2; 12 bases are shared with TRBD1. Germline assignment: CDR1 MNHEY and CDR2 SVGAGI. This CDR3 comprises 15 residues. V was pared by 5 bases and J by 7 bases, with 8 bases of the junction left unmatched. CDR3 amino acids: CASSPSGTGGVGYTF. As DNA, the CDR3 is TGTGCCAGCAGTCCATCCGGGACAGGGGGCGTTGGCTACACCTTC.

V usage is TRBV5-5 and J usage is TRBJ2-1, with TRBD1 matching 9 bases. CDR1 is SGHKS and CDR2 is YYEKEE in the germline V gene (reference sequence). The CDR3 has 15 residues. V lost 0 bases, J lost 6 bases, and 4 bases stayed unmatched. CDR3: CASSLGDRAGNEQFF. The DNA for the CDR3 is TGTGCCAGCAGCTTGGGGGACAGGGCGGGCAATGAGCAGTTCTTC.

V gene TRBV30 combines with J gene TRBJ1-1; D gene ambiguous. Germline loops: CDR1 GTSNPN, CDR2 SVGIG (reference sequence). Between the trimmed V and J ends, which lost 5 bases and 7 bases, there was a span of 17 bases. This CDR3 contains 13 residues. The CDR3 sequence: CAWVGGDSVEAFF. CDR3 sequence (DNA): TGTGCCTGGGTGGGCGGGGATTCCGTTGAAGCTTTCTTT.

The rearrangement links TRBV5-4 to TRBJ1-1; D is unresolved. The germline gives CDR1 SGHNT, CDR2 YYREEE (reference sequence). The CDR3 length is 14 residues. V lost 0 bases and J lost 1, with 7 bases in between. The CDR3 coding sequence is TGTGCCAGCAGCTTGGGCGACCGGAACACTGAAGCTTTCTTT. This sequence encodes CASSLGDRNTEAFF. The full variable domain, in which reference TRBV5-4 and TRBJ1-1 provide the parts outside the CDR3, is ETGVTQSPTHLIKTRGQQVTLRCSSQSGHNTVSWYQQALGQGPQFIFQYYREEENGRGNFPPRFSGLQFPNYSSELNVNALELDDSALYLCASSLGDRNTEAFFGQGTRLTVV.

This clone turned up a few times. CDR3 DNA: TGCGCCAGCAGCCCGGGACTAGCTTTTCGCGCTAGCACAGATACGCAGTATTTT. Protein sequence: CASSPGLAFRASTDTQYF. The chain couples TRBV5-1 to TRBJ2-3, with 9 bases matching TRBD2. V shed 4 bases and J 0 bases; nucleotides not matched to a gene: 12. Germline values: CDR1 SGHRS, CDR2 YFSETQ. This CDR3 has 18 amino acids.

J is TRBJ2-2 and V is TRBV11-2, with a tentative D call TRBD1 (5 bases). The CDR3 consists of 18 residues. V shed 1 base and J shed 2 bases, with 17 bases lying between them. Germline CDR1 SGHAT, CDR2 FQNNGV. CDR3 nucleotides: TGTGCCAGCAGCTTAGGGCTCCCAGACAGAAGAAACACCGGGGAGCTGTTTTTT. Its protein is CASSLGLPDRRNTGELFF.

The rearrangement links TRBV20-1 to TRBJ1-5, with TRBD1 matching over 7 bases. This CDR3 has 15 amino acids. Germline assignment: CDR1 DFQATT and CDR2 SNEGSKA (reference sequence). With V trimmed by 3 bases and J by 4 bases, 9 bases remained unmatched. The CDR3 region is CSASNPGTANQPQHF. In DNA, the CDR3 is TGCAGTGCTAGTAACCCCGGGACAGCTAATCAGCCCCAGCATTTT.

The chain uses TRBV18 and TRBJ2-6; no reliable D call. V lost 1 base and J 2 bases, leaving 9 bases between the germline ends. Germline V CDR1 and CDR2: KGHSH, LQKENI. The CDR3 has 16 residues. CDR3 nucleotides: TGTGCCAGCTCACCACAGATACAACCTGGGGCCAACGTCCTGACTTTC. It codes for CASSPQIQPGANVLTF. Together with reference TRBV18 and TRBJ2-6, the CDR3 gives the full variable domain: NAGVMQNPRHLVRRRGQEARLRCSPMKGHSHVYWYRQLPEEGLKFMVYLQKENIIDESGMPKERFSAEFPKEGPSILRIQQVVRGDSAAYFCASSPQIQPGANVLTFGAGSRLTVL.

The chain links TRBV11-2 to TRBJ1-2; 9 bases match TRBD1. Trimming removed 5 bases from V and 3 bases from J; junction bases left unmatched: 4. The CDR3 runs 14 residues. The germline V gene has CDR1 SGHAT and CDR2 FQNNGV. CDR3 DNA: TGTGCCAGCAGCCCGGGACAGGGCGACTATGGCTACACCTTC. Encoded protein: CASSPGQGDYGYTF.

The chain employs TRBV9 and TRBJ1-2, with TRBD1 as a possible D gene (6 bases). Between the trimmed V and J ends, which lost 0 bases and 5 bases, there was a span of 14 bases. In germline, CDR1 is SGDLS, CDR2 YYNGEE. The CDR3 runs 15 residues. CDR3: CASSVGGGGPYGYTF. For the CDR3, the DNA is TGTGCCAGCAGCGTAGGAGGGGGAGGTCCGTATGGCTACACCTTC.

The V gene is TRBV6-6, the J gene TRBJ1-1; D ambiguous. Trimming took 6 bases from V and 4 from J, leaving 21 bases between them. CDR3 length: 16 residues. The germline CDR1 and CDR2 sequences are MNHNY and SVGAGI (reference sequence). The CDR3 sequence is CASSYRALAGSTEAFF. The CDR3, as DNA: TGTGCCAGCAGCTATCGGGCCCTCGCGGGGAGCACTGAAGCTTTCTTT.